This record looks at one T cell receptor beta chain sequence and its context. Its antigen remains unknown. Germline-derived CDR1 and CDR2 are MNHEY and SMNVEV (reference sequence). The CDR3 totals 14 residues. Trimming cost V 2 bases and J 3 bases; bases outside gene matches: 2. These data come from a study of cytomegalovirus exposure and HLA in healthy donors. Study summary: Genotyping showed roughly 83% of hundreds of donors falling in the Caucasian-associated ancestry cluster. Study-wide findings and caveats: As a later analysis revealed, most CMV-associated TCR beta chains appeared HLA-restricted. The authors listed 164 TCR beta chains as cytomegalovirus-associated. Whilst most TCR sequences proved rare, a subset of public TCRs occurred across many donors.

With 60 Vbeta and 13 Jbeta primers, the PCR was carried out. Some clones are missing from TCRdb's copy, which holds only in-frame ones; the method was immunoSEQ multiplex PCR. The sample holds some 200,000 clones; 75% to 85% are singletons and the top ten take 0.7% to 0.95%. Material for sequencing was PBMCs. The gene calls are TRBV27 and TRBJ2-7, with TRBD1 matching over 9 bases. This TCR came from a woman aged 18-29 years in good health and CMV-seronegative. The CDR3 spells CASSLGGQGYEQYF. CDR3 nucleotide sequence: TGTGCCAGCAGTTTAGGGGGACAGGGCTACGAGCAGTACTTC.